This T cell receptor beta chain was sequenced in a study of cytomegalovirus exposure and HLA in healthy donors. Sequenced by immunoSEQ multiplex PCR; TCRdb stores in-frame clones only, minus some. The sample has 100,000 to 150,000 clones, about 87% seen once. Germline V CDR1 and CDR2: SGHRS, YFSETQ. This CDR3 comprises 14 residues. The V and J ends lost 0 bases and 5 bases respectively, with 9 bases between them. The receptor was isolated from a woman younger than 30 in good health and CMV-seronegative. Sequencing was performed on PBMCs. The rearrangement joins TRBV5-1 to TRBJ2-1, with D possibly matching TRBD1 (5 bases). The CDR3 spells CASSLGGRDNEQFF. The CDR3 DNA reads as TGCGCCAGCAGCTTGGGGGGCCGAGACAATGAGCAGTTCTTC.